These 32 T cell receptor beta chains originate from one sample sequenced in a study of T-cell memory formation after mild COVID-19. TCRdb recomputed calls from the 5' RACE reads with MiXCR, one row per CDR3 protein. The repertoire holds 350,000 to 550,000 distinct CDR3 sequences, with roughly 18% as singletons. The source material was PBMCs or a T cell subset sorted from them (not recorded which). The source is a man aged 18 to 30 who had mild COVID-19 (a few samples of this study predate the infection). Cell type and time point are not known.

The chain uses TRBV30 and TRBJ2-7; 9 bases map to TRBD1. Trimming at V came to 4 bases and at J to 2 bases, leaving 9 bases not matched to a gene. This CDR3 region has 15 residues. Germline assignment: CDR1 GTSNPN and CDR2 SVGIG (reference sequence). The CDR3: CAWKRRDRETYEQYF. CDR3 in DNA: TGTGCCTGGAAACGCCGGGACAGGGAAACCTACGAGCAGTACTTC.

V is TRBV7-6 and J is TRBJ2-1; perhaps TRBD2 as D (5 bases). Trimming removed 7 bases from V and 7 bases from J, with 20 bases in between. CDR1 is SGHVS and CDR2 is FNYEAQ in the germline V gene. This CDR3 has 15 residues. The CDR3, as DNA: TGTGCCAGCACCTACGGTCCGGGGAAGGGTAATGAGCAGTTCTTC. Amino acid sequence: CASTYGPGKGNEQFF.

This clonotype was seen a handful of times. CDR3 region: CASSRIQGNTEAFF. Written as DNA, the CDR3 is TGTGCCAGCAGCCGAATACAGGGAAACACTGAAGCTTTCTTT. The rearrangement joins TRBV7-9 to TRBJ1-1; tentatively, D is TRBD1 (6 bases). Trimming removed 5 bases from V and 2 bases from J, with 12 bases in between. The CDR3 totals 14 residues. The V gene's germline CDR1 is SEHNR and CDR2 FQNEAQ (reference sequence). The whole variable domain, remainder taken from reference TRBV7-9 and TRBJ1-1, is DTGVSQNPRHKITKRGQNVTFRCDPISEHNRLYWYRQTLGQGPEFLTYFQNEAQLEKSRLLSDRFSAERPKGSFSTLEIQRTEQGDSAMYLCASSRIQGNTEAFFGQGTRLTVV.

This clonotype has more than one count but fewer than ten. The genes are TRBV6-6 and TRBJ1-5; D is undetermined. Germline V gives CDR1 MNHNY, CDR2 SVGAGI (reference sequence). The germline V and J ends were trimmed by 3 bases and 0 bases, with 9 bases remaining between them. The CDR3 consists of 15 residues. The CDR3 is CASSYLSDSNQPQHF. The CDR3 region has the DNA TGTGCCAGCAGTTATCTCAGCGATAGCAATCAGCCCCAGCATTTT.

This clonotype was counted between two and nine times. The rearrangement links TRBV7-9 to TRBJ2-6; weak D call: TRBD1 (5 bases). The germline V gene encodes CDR1 SEHNR and CDR2 FQNEAQ (reference sequence). The CDR3 is made up of 16 amino acids. The V gene lost 4 bases and the J gene lost 0 bases, with 10 bases spanning the gap. CDR3 bases: TGTGCCAGCAGCTCGACAGACTTCTCTGGGGCCAACGTCCTGACTTTC. Translation gives CASSSTDFSGANVLTF.

This clonotype was counted between two and nine times. The chain joins TRBV20-1 to TRBJ2-7; D not resolved. The CDR3 is 12 residues long. Per germline, CDR1 DFQATT and CDR2 SNEGSKA (reference sequence). V was cut by 5 bases and J by 2 bases, with 10 bases left in between. The CDR3 nucleotides are TGCAGTGCTCGGACGGATACCTACGAGCAGTACTTC. This encodes CSARTDTYEQYF.

The rearrangement joins TRBV5-4 to TRBJ2-7; D remains ambiguous. The CDR3 covers 13 residues. Germline loops: CDR1 SGHNT, CDR2 YYREEE (reference sequence). With 4 bases removed from V and 6 bases from J, the gap between germline ends came to 14 bases. DNA of the CDR3: TGTGCCAGCAGCGTCGGGCTCCCAGGCGAGCAGTACTTC. The encoded protein is CASSVGLPGEQYF.

This clonotype was counted once. This chain connects TRBV4-1 to TRBJ2-1; no definite D call. The germline V and J ends were trimmed by 1 base and 3 bases, with 10 bases remaining between them. Germline V gene lookup returns CDR1 MGHRA and CDR2 YSYEKL. The CDR3 consists of 15 residues. CDR3 amino acids: CASSQVSPGYNEQFF. The CDR3 DNA is TGCGCCAGCAGCCAAGTCTCCCCTGGCTACAATGAGCAGTTCTTC.

A few counts support this clonotype. The V gene is TRBV9, the J gene TRBJ2-5, with 9 bases that match TRBD1. V lost 2 bases, J lost 9 bases, and 8 bases stayed unmatched. Per the germline V gene, CDR1 is SGDLS and CDR2 is YYNGEE. This CDR3 region has 14 residues. The DNA of the CDR3 is TGTGCCAGCAGCGTTGGGACAGGGCTAAAGGCCCAGTACTTC. As protein: CASSVGTGLKAQYF.

V usage is TRBV7-2 and J usage is TRBJ2-5, with 7 bases that match TRBD1. V shed 5 bases and J 1 base; nucleotides not matched to a gene: 7. Per the germline V gene, CDR1 is SGHTA and CDR2 is FQGNSA. The CDR3 has 15 amino acids. Here the CDR3 DNA reads TGTGCCAGCAGCCGAACAGGGGTACCCCAAGAGACCCAGTACTTC. Translation: CASSRTGVPQETQYF.

V usage is TRBV6-6 and J usage is TRBJ1-6; TRBD1 matches 10 bases. In germline, CDR1 is MNHNY, CDR2 SVGAGI (reference sequence). V shed 2 bases and J 10 bases; nucleotides not matched to a gene: 8. The CDR3 contains 16 residues. This chain's CDR3 is CASSYPGTGVGSPLHF. In DNA, the CDR3 is TGTGCCAGCAGTTACCCGGGGACAGGGGTAGGGTCACCCCTCCACTTT.

This clonotype has only a few counts. The chain is built from TRBV27 and TRBJ2-3; D not resolved. Germline V gives CDR1 MNHEY, CDR2 SMNVEV (reference sequence). V lost 6 bases to trimming and J lost 2 bases, with 9 bases between them. This CDR3 is 13 amino acids long. The CDR3 spells CASRPYNTDTQYF. CDR3 bases: TGTGCCAGCAGGCCTTATAACACAGATACGCAGTATTTT.

This clonotype was counted only a few times. This chain links TRBV7-3 with TRBJ2-5; either TRBD1 or TRBD2 may fit D (5 bases each). V was cut by 5 bases and J by 3 bases, with 10 bases left in between. Germline V gives CDR1 SGHTA, CDR2 FQGTGA. This CDR3 region has 13 residues. CDR3 sequence reads: CASSPGPKETQYF. CDR3 DNA sequence: TGTGCCAGCAGCCCGGGACCAAAAGAGACCCAGTACTTC.

This clonotype has only a few counts. The J gene is TRBJ1-4, the V gene TRBV29-1; D remains ambiguous. CDR1 is SQVTM, CDR2 ANQGSEA, per germline. The CDR3 is made up of 13 amino acids. V shed 4 bases and J shed 8 bases, with 14 bases lying between them. The CDR3: CSVGLGLYEKLFF. The CDR3 DNA is TGCAGCGTTGGTTTAGGGTTATACGAAAAACTGTTTTTT.

The sample holds a few counts of this clonotype. The chain is built from TRBV12-3 or TRBV12-4 and TRBJ1-2; 7 nucleotides agree with TRBD1. The CDR3 contains 13 residues. V lost 6 bases and J lost 7; bases outside the gene matches: 8. The CDR3 region is CASRQTRGAGYTF. CDR3 in DNA: TGTGCCAGCAGACAAACCAGGGGGGCTGGCTACACCTTC.

The chain's CDR3 is CTSSRGKSTGELFF. The CDR3 DNA is TGCACCAGCAGCCGGGGGAAATCGACCGGGGAGCTGTTTTTT. The V gene is TRBV1, the J gene TRBJ2-2; the table's TRBD1 call for D was not verified on the DNA. TRBV1 is designated a pseudogene. The CDR3 has 14 residues.

This clonotype was observed a handful of times. CDR3 loop: CASSYGGGMEAFF. CDR3 in DNA: TGTGCCAGCAGTTATGGGGGCGGAATGGAAGCTTTCTTT. The chain is built from TRBV12-3 or TRBV12-4 and TRBJ1-1; maybe TRBD1 (6 bases). The CDR3 sequence is 13 residues long. The V end lost 4 bases, the J end lost 8 bases, and 14 bases lay between the germline ends.

This clonotype was counted only a few times. The CDR3, as DNA: TGTGCCAGCAGTGACTCAAGCGGCGGGGGGGCCACCGGGGAGCTGTTTTTT. Protein product: CASSDSSGGGATGELFF. The chain links TRBV6-4 to TRBJ2-2, with 9 positions matching TRBD2. Germline V lookup: CDR1 MRHNA, CDR2 SNTAGT. This CDR3 is 17 amino acids long. The V and J ends lost 0 bases and 4 bases, in that order; junction bases with no gene match: 6.

V is TRBV11-2 and J is TRBJ2-6; TRBD1 aligns across 7 bases. The junction had 7 bases not matched to a gene; V was cut back by 4 bases and J by 4 bases. CDR3 length equals 16 residues. Germline V gives CDR1 SGHAT, CDR2 FQNNGV. CDR3 sequence: CASSYNRGSGANVLTF. The DNA of the CDR3 is TGTGCCAGCAGCTACAACAGGGGTTCAGGGGCCAACGTCCTGACTTTC.

J is TRBJ2-7 and V is TRBV29-1, with TRBD1 identical over 9 bases. The trim removed 2 bases at V and 2 bases at J, leaving 7 bases unmatched. CDR1 and CDR2 (germline): SQVTM, ANQGSEA. This CDR3 contains 15 residues. CDR3 protein: CSVEWQGQGTYEQYF. The CDR3 DNA sequence: TGCAGCGTTGAATGGCAGGGACAGGGAACCTACGAGCAGTACTTC.

This rearrangement joins TRBV5-1 to TRBJ2-1, with D maybe TRBD2 (6 bases). The V and J ends lost 3 bases and 2 bases respectively, with 12 bases between them. In germline, CDR1 is SGHRS, CDR2 YFSETQ. The CDR3 is 15 amino acids. CDR3 loop: CASSSWRGTYNEQFF. The CDR3 nucleotides read TGCGCCAGCAGCTCTTGGCGGGGAACCTACAATGAGCAGTTCTTC.

The chain employs TRBV20-1 and TRBJ1-2; unclear D gene. Germline values: CDR1 DFQATT, CDR2 SNEGSKA (reference sequence). This CDR3 region has 13 residues. V was trimmed by 0 bases and J by 2 bases, leaving 7 bases between them. CDR3 DNA: TGCAGTGCTAGAGAAGAGGGAAACTATGGCTACACCTTC. It is translated as CSAREEGNYGYTF.

J is TRBJ2-1 and V is TRBV6-5; TRBD2 might be the D (6 bases). V lost 6 bases, J lost 5 bases, and 11 bases lay in between. The germline CDR1 and CDR2 sequences are MNHEY and SVGAGI. This CDR3 is built from 13 residues. CDR3 in DNA: TGTGCCAGCAGCTGGGACTCGAACAATGAGCAGTTCTTC. Its translation: CASSWDSNNEQFF.

This clonotype was observed a handful of times. The gene calls are TRBV7-9 and TRBJ2-1; TRBD1 matches at 7 bases. Germline V gene sequence: CDR1 SEHNR, CDR2 FQNEAQ (reference sequence). V lost 5 bases, J lost 2 bases, and 9 bases stayed unmatched. The CDR3 loop spans 16 amino acids. The CDR3 sequence: CASSPPTGKAYNEQFF. CDR3 nucleotides: TGTGCCAGCAGCCCCCCGACAGGGAAGGCCTACAATGAGCAGTTCTTC. Together with reference TRBV7-9 and TRBJ2-1, the CDR3 gives the full variable domain: DTGVSQNPRHKITKRGQNVTFRCDPISEHNRLYWYRQTLGQGPEFLTYFQNEAQLEKSRLLSDRFSAERPKGSFSTLEIQRTEQGDSAMYLCASSPPTGKAYNEQFFGPGTRLTVL.

The chain combines TRBV29-1 with TRBJ2-6; D uncertain. CDR3 length equals 13 residues. Germline V gene lookup returns CDR1 SQVTM and CDR2 ANQGSEA. V dropped 1 base and J dropped 0 bases, with 1 base sitting between them. CDR3 sequence: CSVEASGANVLTF. CDR3 in DNA: TGCAGCGTTGAAGCCTCTGGGGCCAACGTCCTGACTTTC.

The gene calls are TRBV7-3 and TRBJ2-1; either TRBD1 or TRBD2 may supply D (5 bases each). This CDR3 comprises 15 residues. The germline CDR1 and CDR2 sequences are SGHTA and FQGTGA. With 6 bases removed from V and 2 bases from J, the gap between germline ends came to 14 bases. CDR3 in amino acids: CASSKSMGAYNEQFF. The CDR3 nucleotides are TGTGCCAGCAGTAAAAGCATGGGGGCCTACAATGAGCAGTTCTTC. Full variable domain (outside the CDR3, taken from reference TRBV7-3 and TRBJ2-1): GAGVSQTPSNKVTEKGKYVELRCDPISGHTALYWYRQSLGQGPEFLIYFQGTGAADDSGLPNDRFFAVRPEGSVSTLKIQRTERGDSAVYLCASSKSMGAYNEQFFGPGTRLTVL.

For the CDR3, the DNA is TGTGCCACCAGTGATGGGGTGGCAATAAGGGCCGGGGAGCTGTTTTTT. It encodes CATSDGVAIRAGELFF. V gene TRBV24-1 combines with J gene TRBJ2-2, with D uncertain. V lost 3 bases, J lost 6 bases, and 16 bases lay in between. Germline CDR1 and CDR2: KGHDR and SFDVKD. The CDR3 loop spans 16 amino acids.

A single count supports this clonotype. The chain employs TRBV7-3 and TRBJ2-3, with a tentative D call TRBD1 (6 bases). The germline V gene has CDR1 SGHTA and CDR2 FQGTGA. The CDR3 covers 16 residues. Trimming pared 1 base from V and 2 bases from J, leaving 13 bases between. CDR3 nucleotide sequence: TGTGCCAGCAGCTTAAGGACAGCCACTTCCACAGATACGCAGTATTTT. Translated: CASSLRTATSTDTQYF. Looking up the rest from reference TRBV7-3 and TRBJ2-3 gives the full variable domain: GAGVSQTPSNKVTEKGKYVELRCDPISGHTALYWYRQSLGQGPEFLIYFQGTGAADDSGLPNDRFFAVRPEGSVSTLKIQRTERGDSAVYLCASSLRTATSTDTQYFGPGTRLTVL.

The chain recombines TRBV4-2 with TRBJ2-2; no clear D. Trimming removed 4 bases at V and 0 bases at J, with 12 bases between. CDR1 and CDR2 (germline): LGHNA, YNFKEQ. This CDR3 spans 16 amino acids. The CDR3 loop reads CASSPHQWPNTGELFF. The CDR3 DNA sequence: TGTGCCAGCAGCCCCCACCAGTGGCCGAACACCGGGGAGCTGTTTTTT.

In this sample, this clonotype turned up many times. The chain has TRBV6-5 and TRBJ2-3; D not resolved. This CDR3 comprises 14 residues. V lost 0 bases and J lost 0, with 4 bases in between. Germline V gives CDR1 MNHEY, CDR2 SVGAGI. DNA of the CDR3: TGTGCCAGCAGTTACTCGGCTAGCACAGATACGCAGTATTTT. Amino acid sequence: CASSYSASTDTQYF.

This clonotype was seen a few times. This chain connects TRBV3-2 to TRBJ2-7; the table assigns TRBD1, which was not confirmed against the DNA. TRBV3-2 is shown as a pseudogene. The CDR3 sequence is 16 residues long. In DNA, the CDR3 is TGTGCCAGCAGCCACTACAGGGGGCTCCTCTCCTACGAGCAGTACGTC. This sequence encodes CASSHYRGLLSYEQYV.

This chain joins TRBV5-1 and TRBJ2-5; 8 bases match TRBD2. V dropped 4 bases and J dropped 2; count of bases not matched to a gene: 7. Per germline, CDR1 SGHRS and CDR2 YFSETQ. The CDR3 totals 15 residues. The CDR3 here is CASSVVAGQQETQYF. CDR3 nucleotides: TGCGCCAGCAGCGTAGTAGCGGGGCAGCAAGAGACCCAGTACTTC.